This T cell receptor (beta chain) was identified in a study of CD8+ T cells in alopecia areata. Findings of the study overall: The study found higher clonality in lesional than normal scalp, especially in alopecia totalis/universalis.

Remarks on this clone: Antigen unknown.

Germline CDR1 is SEHNR and CDR2 is FQNEAQ (reference sequence). The V and J ends lost 4 bases and 3 bases respectively, with 28 bases between them. The CDR3 is 19 amino acids. cDNA serving as the sequencing template came from extracted, reverse transcribed RNA. TCRdb's table, derived via immunoSEQ multiplex PCR, lists solely in-frame clones and lacks some. The sample lists roughly 99,000 clones, roughly 84% occurring once. This sample's treatment: oral pan-JAK inhibitor, 5-10 mg twice daily. The sequenced sample was CD8+ T cells sorted from blood, obtained at week 24, from a patient treated with tofacitinib. The sequence derives from a human donor with alopecia areata. The V call is TRBV7-9, the J call TRBJ2-7; D is possibly TRBD2 (6 bases). The CDR3 DNA reads TGTGCCAGCAGCTCAAATCCTACGAATCGGGGGATTCTTAACTACGAGCAGTACTTC. Protein: CASSSNPTNRGILNYEQYF.